This TCR beta chain originates from a study of blood T cell repertoires in COVID-19. Study information: Material from acute and convalescent COVID-19 was sourced from the United States, Italy and Spain.

The trim removed 6 bases at V and 6 bases at J, leaving 10 bases unmatched. Germline V gene data show CDR1 as KGHSH and CDR2 as LQKENI. This CDR3 region has 17 residues. Clones were read by immunoSEQ multiplex PCR, and TCRdb kept only the in-frame ones, dropping some. Of roughly 230,000 clones listed, about four fifths are singletons. Specimen: PBMCs or T cells enriched from blood (not recorded which). This TCR came from a man in his forties or fifties who had recovered from COVID-19. The chain has TRBV18 and TRBJ2-1; TRBD2 matches at 14 bases. CDR3 DNA sequence: TGTGCCAGCTCGCGCGGCCCGACTAGCGGGGGGGTCAATGAGCAGTTCTTC. This gives the protein CASSRGPTSGGVNEQFF.